This T cell receptor beta chain was profiled in a study of control samples from healthy donors and cancer patients. The CDR3 runs to 12 residues. Trimming took 5 bases from V and 4 from J, leaving 8 bases between them. Repertoires were generated with immunoSEQ multiplex PCR, while TCRdb's copy carries only in-frame clones and drops some. The repertoire holds about 83,000 clones, with about nine tenths as singletons. Sequencing was done on a sample of blood. The gene calls are TRBV12-3 or TRBV12-4 and TRBJ1-2; D not certain. The TCR comes from a man between 25 and 39 years old in good health. CDR3 sequence: CASSPTSYGYTF. DNA for the CDR3: TGTGCCAGCAGTCCAACTAGCTATGGCTACACCTTC.